These T cell receptor beta chains were read from a single sample in a study of OX40 agonist ivuxolimab in advanced cancers. TCRdb's copy holds only in-frame clones and misses some; the assay was immunoSEQ multiplex PCR. Among under 65,000 clones listed, less than 95% were seen once. The sample here was CD4+ or CD8+ T cells sorted from blood, taken in a trial of the OX40 agonist ivuxolimab. The receptors were sampled from an adult with an advanced solid tumor such as melanoma, head and neck, liver or kidney cancer. CDR3s include the opening cysteine and the closing phenylalanine or tryptophan. The D gene is left open where the match is weak. The listing skips clone size in some rows; elsewhere it reads once, few, many or a size class.

v_call: TRBV11-3
d_call: NA
clone_size: NA
j_call: TRBJ2-1
cdr3_aa: CASSPSLQRDEQFF

v_call: TRBV9
d_call: NA
clone_size: NA
j_call: TRBJ2-3
cdr3_aa: CASSPSWDPTVIDTQYF

v_call: TRBV2
d_call: NA
clone_size: NA
j_call: TRBJ1-4
cdr3_aa: CASSGDPGHATNEKLFF

v_call: TRBV19
d_call: NA
clone_size: NA
j_call: TRBJ1-3
cdr3_aa: CASISSAYSGNTIYF

v_call: TRBV14
d_call: NA
clone_size: few
j_call: TRBJ2-7
cdr3_aa: CASSQGGTVPYEQYF

v_call: TRBV6-5
d_call: NA
clone_size: NA
j_call: TRBJ1-1
cdr3_aa: CASSYSRNTEAFF

v_call: TRBV19
d_call: TRBD2
clone_size: NA
j_call: TRBJ2-1
cdr3_aa: CASSTGTRGLNEQFF

v_call: TRBV5-4
d_call: TRBD2
clone_size: NA
j_call: TRBJ2-3
cdr3_aa: CASSFVTSETDTQYF

v_call: TRBV6-6
d_call: NA
clone_size: once
j_call: TRBJ2-5
cdr3_aa: CASSYWTGTPQETQYF

v_call: TRBV11-3
d_call: NA
clone_size: NA
j_call: TRBJ1-1
cdr3_aa: CASSLRGSAEAFF

v_call: TRBV2
d_call: NA
clone_size: NA
j_call: TRBJ2-1
cdr3_aa: CASNRFSSYNEQFF

v_call: TRBV7-9
d_call: NA
clone_size: NA
j_call: TRBJ2-1
cdr3_aa: CASSSLASNEQFF

v_call: TRBV27
d_call: NA
clone_size: NA
j_call: TRBJ2-7
cdr3_aa: CASSLSGWGEQYF

v_call: TRBV19
d_call: NA
clone_size: NA
j_call: TRBJ2-1
cdr3_aa: CASSIDRSSYNEQFF

v_call: TRBV6-4
d_call: NA
clone_size: NA
j_call: TRBJ2-7
cdr3_aa: CASSDSRPQGLRYF

v_call: TRBV30
d_call: NA
clone_size: once
j_call: TRBJ2-5
cdr3_aa: CAWSGLGLRPGAQYF

v_call: TRBV5-4
d_call: NA
clone_size: NA
j_call: TRBJ2-7
cdr3_aa: CASSLTVGGYEQYF

v_call: TRBV14
d_call: NA
clone_size: few
j_call: TRBJ1-4
cdr3_aa: CASSPYTGWGTNEKLFF